This T cell receptor beta chain is from a study of blood T cell repertoires in COVID-19. For the study at large: Some COVID-19 samples were acute and others convalescent; all came from the United States, Italy and Spain. T cells, B-cell-depleted T cells, or PBMCs supplied cDNA or gDNA.

Trimming took 0 bases from V and 7 from J, leaving 13 bases between them. The length of the CDR3 is 16 residues. Germline V gives CDR1 SGHDN, CDR2 FVKESK. Study processing details: Reference gene primer amplification gave nucleated cell count estimates. Assay: immunoSEQ multiplex PCR; the TCRdb copy retains only in-frame clones and omits some. That table gives V, J and clone size, and the DNA gave D and trimming. The repertoire has tens of thousands of clones, about 88% of them found once; the top ten carry roughly 4%. This receptor was identified in a man between 65 and 80 years old with acute or convalescent COVID-19. The specimen sequenced was peripheral blood. The V gene is TRBV14, the J gene TRBJ1-6, with D tentatively TRBD1 (5 bases). As DNA, the CDR3 is TGTGCCAGCAGCCAAGAAGGTGGACACGGAAATTCACCCCTCCACTTT. Translation gives CASSQEGGHGNSPLHF.